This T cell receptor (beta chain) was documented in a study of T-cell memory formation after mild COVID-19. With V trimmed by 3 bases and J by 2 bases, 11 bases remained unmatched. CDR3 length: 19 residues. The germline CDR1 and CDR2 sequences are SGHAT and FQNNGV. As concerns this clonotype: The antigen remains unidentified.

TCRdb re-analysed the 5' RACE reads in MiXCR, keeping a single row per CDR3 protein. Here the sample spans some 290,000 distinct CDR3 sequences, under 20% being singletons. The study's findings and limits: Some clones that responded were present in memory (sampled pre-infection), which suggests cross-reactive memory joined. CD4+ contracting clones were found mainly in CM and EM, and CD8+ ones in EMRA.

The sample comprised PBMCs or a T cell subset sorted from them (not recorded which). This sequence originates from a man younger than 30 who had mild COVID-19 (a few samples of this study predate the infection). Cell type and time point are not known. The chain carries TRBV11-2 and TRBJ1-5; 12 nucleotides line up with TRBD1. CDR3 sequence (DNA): TGTGCCAGCAGCTTTCTCCCGGGACAGGGGGCGCAAGGCAATCAGCCCCAGCATTTT. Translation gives CASSFLPGQGAQGNQPQHF.